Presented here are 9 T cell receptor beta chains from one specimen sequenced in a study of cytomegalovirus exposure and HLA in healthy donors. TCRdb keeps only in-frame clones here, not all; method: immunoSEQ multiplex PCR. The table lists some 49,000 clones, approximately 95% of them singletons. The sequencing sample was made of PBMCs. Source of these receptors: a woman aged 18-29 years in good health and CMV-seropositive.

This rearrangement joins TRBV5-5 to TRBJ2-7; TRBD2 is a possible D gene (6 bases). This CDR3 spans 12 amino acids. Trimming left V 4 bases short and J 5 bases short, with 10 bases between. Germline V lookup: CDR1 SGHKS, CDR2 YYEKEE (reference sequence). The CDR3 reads CASSPRRDEQYF. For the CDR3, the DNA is TGTGCCAGCAGCCCCCGGAGGGACGAGCAGTACTTC.

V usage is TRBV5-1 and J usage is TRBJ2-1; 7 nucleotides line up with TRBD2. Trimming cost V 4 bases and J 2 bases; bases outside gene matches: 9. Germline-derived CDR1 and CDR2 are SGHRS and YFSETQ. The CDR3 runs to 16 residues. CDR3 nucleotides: TGCGCCAGCAGCCCACTGACTAGCCCCCCCTACAATGAGCAGTTCTTC. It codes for CASSPLTSPPYNEQFF. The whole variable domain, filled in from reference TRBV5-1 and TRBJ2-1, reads KAGVTQTPRYLIKTRGQQVTLSCSPISGHRSVSWYQQTPGQGLQFLFEYFSETQRNKGNFPGRFSGRQFSNSRSEMNVSTLELGDSALYLCASSPLTSPPYNEQFFGPGTRLTVL.

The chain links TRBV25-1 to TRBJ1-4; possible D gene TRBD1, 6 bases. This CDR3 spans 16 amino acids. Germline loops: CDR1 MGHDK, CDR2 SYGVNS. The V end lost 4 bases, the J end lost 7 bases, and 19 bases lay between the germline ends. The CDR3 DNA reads TGTGCCAGCAGTGGACTGGGGGCGAGGTCCGCTGAAAAACTGTTTTTT. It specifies CASSGLGARSAEKLFF.

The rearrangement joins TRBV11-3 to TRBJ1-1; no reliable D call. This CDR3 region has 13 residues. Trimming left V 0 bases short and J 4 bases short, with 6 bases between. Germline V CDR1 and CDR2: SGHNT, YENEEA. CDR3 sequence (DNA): TGTGCCAGCAGCTTAGATGTCGGCACTGAAGCTTTCTTT. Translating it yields CASSLDVGTEAFF.

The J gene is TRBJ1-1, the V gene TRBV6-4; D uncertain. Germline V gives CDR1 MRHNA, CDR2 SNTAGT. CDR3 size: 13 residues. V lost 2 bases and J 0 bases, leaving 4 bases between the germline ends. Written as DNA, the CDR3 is TGTGCCAGCAGTGACCAGGTGAACACTGAAGCTTTCTTT. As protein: CASSDQVNTEAFF.

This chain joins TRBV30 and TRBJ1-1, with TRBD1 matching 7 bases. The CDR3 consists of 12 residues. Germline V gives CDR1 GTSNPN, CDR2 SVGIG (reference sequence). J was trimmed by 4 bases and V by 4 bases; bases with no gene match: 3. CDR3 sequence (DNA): TGTGCCTGGAATAGGGGGCCCACTGAAGCTTTCTTT. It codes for CAWNRGPTEAFF.

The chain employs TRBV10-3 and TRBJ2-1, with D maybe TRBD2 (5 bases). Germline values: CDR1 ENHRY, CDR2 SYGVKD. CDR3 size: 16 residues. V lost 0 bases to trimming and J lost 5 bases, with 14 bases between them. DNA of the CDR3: TGTGCCATCAGTGAGTCGTTTGAGGGAGCTCACAATGAGCAGTTCTTC. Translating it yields CAISESFEGAHNEQFF.

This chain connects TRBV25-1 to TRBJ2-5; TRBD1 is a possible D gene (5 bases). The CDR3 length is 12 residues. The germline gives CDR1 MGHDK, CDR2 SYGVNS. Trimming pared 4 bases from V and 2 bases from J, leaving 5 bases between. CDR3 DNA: TGTGCCAGCAGTGGACAGCAAGAGACCCAGTACTTC. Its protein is CASSGQQETQYF.

CDR3 DNA: TGCAGCGTTGAACTAGCGGGAGGACGATACAATGAGCAGTTCTTC. This sequence encodes CSVELAGGRYNEQFF. The rearrangement uses TRBV29-1 and TRBJ2-1; 11 nucleotides line up with TRBD2. The CDR3 totals 15 residues. Germline V gene lookup returns CDR1 SQVTM and CDR2 ANQGSEA. The V and J ends lost 2 bases and 4 bases, in that order; junction bases with no gene match: 4.